This entry is about one TCR beta chain. CD8 cells regarded as naive lacked CD45RO, were positively chosen for CCR7, and omitted terminally differentiated effector memory CD45RA+ cells. The protocol was immunoSEQ multiplex PCR, while the TCRdb copy is restricted to in-frame clones and leaves out a portion. The repertoire includes some 630,000 clones, approximately 96% of them detected once, and 0.11% sits in the top ten. The sample belongs to a study of shared clonotypes between healthy human individuals. The V gene end was trimmed by 6 bases and the J gene end by 2 bases; junction bases not matched to a gene: 6. The germline CDR1 and CDR2 sequences are SQVTM and ANQGSEA. The CDR3 extends over 15 amino acids.

This chain uses TRBV29-1 with TRBJ2-1; TRBD2 matches 11 bases. Sequences were obtained from naive CD8+ T cells sorted from blood. This receptor was taken from a woman younger than 45 in good health. The CDR3 DNA sequence: TGCAGCGTGGGGGGACTAGCGGACACCTACAATGAGCAGTTCTTC. It yields the protein CSVGGLADTYNEQFF.